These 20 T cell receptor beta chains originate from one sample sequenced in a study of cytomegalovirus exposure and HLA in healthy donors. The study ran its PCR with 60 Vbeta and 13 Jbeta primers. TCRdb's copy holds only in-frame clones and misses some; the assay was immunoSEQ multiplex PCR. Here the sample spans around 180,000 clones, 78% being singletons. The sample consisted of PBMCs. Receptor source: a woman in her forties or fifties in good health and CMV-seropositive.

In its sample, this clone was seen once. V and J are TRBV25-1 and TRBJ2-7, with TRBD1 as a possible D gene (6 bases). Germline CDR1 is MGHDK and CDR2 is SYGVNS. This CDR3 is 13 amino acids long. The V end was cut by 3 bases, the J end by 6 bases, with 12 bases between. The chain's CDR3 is CASSDNTGFEQYF. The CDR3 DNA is TGTGCCAGCAGTGATAATACAGGGTTCGAGCAGTACTTC.

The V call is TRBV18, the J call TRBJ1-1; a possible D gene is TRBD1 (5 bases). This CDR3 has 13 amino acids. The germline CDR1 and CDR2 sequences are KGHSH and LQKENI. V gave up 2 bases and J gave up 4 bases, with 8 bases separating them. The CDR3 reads CASSPDSSTEAFF. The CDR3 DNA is TGTGCCAGCTCACCAGACAGCTCCACTGAAGCTTTCTTT.

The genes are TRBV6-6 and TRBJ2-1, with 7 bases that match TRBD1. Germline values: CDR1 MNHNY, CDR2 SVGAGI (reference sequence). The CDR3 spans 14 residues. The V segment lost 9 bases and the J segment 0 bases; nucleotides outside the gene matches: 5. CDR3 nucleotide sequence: TGTGCCAGTTTAGGGGGCTCCTCCTACAATGAGCAGTTCTTC. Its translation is CASLGGSSYNEQFF.

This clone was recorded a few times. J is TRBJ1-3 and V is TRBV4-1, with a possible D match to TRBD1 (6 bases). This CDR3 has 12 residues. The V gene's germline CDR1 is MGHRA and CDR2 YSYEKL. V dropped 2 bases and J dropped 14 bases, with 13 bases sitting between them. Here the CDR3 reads CASSQPPGHLYF. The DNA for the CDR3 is TGCGCCAGCAGCCAACCCCCGGGACACCTATATTTT.

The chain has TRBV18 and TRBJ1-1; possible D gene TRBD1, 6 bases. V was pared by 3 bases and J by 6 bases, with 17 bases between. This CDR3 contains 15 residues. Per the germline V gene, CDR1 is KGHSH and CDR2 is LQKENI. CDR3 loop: CASSPKGGARPEAFF. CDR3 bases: TGTGCCAGCTCACCGAAAGGGGGGGCGCGACCTGAAGCTTTCTTT. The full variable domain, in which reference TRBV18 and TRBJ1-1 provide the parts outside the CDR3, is NAGVMQNPRHLVRRRGQEARLRCSPMKGHSHVYWYRQLPEEGLKFMVYLQKENIIDESGMPKERFSAEFPKEGPSILRIQQVVRGDSAAYFCASSPKGGARPEAFFGQGTRLTVV.

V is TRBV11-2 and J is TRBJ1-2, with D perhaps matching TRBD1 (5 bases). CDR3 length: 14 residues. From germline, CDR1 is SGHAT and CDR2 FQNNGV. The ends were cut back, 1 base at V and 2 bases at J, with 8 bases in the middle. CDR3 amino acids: CASSLGGGNYGYTF. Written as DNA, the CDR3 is TGTGCCAGCAGCTTAGGGGGGGGGAACTATGGCTACACCTTC.

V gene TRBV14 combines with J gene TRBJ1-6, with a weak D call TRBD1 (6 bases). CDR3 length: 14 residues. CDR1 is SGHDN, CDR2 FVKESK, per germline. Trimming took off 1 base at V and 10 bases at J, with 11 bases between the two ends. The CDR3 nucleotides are TGTGCCAGCAGCCAAGTAGGGACAAACTCACCCCTCCACTTT. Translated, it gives CASSQVGTNSPLHF. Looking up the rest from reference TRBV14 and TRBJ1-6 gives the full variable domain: EAGVTQFPSHSVIEKGQTVTLRCDPISGHDNLYWYRRVMGKEIKFLLHFVKESKQDESGMPNNRFLAERTGGTYSTLKVQPAELEDSGVYFCASSQVGTNSPLHFGNGTRLTVT.

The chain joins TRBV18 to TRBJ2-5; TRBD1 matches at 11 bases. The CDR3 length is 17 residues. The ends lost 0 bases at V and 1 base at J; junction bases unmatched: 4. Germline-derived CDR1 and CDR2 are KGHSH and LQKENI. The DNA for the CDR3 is TGTGCCAGCTCACCACCCCCAGGGACAGGGGGCCAAGAGACCCAGTACTTC. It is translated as CASSPPPGTGGQETQYF.

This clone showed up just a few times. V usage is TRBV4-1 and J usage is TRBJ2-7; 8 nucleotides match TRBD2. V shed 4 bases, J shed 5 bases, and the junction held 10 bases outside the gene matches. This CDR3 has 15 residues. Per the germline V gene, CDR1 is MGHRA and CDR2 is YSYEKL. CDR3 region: CASSLWTSPQNEQYF. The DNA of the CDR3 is TGCGCCAGCAGCCTTTGGACTAGCCCTCAGAACGAGCAGTACTTC.

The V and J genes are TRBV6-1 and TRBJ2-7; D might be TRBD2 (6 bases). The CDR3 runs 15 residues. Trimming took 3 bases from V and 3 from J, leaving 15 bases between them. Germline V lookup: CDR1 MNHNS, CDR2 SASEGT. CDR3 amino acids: CASSEGTAGGYEQYF. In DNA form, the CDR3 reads TGTGCCAGCAGTGAGGGGACGGCCGGGGGCTACGAGCAGTACTTC.

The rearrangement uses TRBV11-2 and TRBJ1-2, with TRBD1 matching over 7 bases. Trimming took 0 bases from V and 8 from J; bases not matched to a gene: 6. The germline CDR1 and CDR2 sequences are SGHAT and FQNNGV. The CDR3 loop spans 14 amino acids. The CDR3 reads CASSLEYRGAGYTF. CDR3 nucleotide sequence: TGTGCCAGCAGCTTAGAATACAGGGGCGCGGGCTACACCTTC.

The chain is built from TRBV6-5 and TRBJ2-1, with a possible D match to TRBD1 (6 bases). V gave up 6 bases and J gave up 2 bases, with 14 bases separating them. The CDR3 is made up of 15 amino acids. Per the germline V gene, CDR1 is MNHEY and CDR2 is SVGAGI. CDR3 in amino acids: CASSPGQGPYNEQFF. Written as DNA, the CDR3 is TGTGCCAGCAGCCCCGGGCAGGGGCCCTACAATGAGCAGTTCTTC.

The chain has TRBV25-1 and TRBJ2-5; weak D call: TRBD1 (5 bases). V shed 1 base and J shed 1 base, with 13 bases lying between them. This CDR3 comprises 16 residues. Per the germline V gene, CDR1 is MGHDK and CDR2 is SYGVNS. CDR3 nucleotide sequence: TGTGCCAGCAGTGAATCTAGGGGAACTGTCCAAGAGACCCAGTACTTC. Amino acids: CASSESRGTVQETQYF.

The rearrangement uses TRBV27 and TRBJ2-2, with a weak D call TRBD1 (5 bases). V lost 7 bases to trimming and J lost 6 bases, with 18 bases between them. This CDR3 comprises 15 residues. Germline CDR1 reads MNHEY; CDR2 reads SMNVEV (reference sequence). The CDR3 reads CASTSGRVKPGELFF. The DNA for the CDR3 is TGTGCCAGCACCTCTGGCAGGGTGAAACCCGGGGAGCTGTTTTTT.

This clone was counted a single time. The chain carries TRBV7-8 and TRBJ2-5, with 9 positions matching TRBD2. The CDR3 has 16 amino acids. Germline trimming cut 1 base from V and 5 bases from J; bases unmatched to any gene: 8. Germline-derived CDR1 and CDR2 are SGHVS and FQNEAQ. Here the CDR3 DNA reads TGTGCCAGCAGCTTAGTTTGGCTAGCGGGGTGGGAGACCCAGTACTTC. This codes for CASSLVWLAGWETQYF.

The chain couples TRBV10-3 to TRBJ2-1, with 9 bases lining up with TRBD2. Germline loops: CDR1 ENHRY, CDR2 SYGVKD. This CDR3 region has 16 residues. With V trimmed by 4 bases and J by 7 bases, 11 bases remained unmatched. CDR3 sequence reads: CAISVGGGGGSNEQFF. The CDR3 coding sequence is TGTGCCATCAGTGTAGGGGGCGGGGGGGGTTCGAATGAGCAGTTCTTC.

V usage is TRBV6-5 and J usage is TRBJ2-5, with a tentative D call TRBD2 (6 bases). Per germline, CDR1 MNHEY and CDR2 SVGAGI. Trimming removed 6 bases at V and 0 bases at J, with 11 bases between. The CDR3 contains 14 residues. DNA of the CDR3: TGTGCCAGCAGCCGCGGAGGGAACCAAGAGACCCAGTACTTC. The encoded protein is CASSRGGNQETQYF.

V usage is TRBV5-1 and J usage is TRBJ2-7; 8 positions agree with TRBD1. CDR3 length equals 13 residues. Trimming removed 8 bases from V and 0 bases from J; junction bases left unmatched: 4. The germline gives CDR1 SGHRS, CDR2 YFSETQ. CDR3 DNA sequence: TGCGCCAGGGAACAGGGGGGCTCCTACGAGCAGTACTTC. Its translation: CAREQGGSYEQYF. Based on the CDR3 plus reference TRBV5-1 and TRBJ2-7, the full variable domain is KAGVTQTPRYLIKTRGQQVTLSCSPISGHRSVSWYQQTPGQGLQFLFEYFSETQRNKGNFPGRFSGRQFSNSRSEMNVSTLELGDSALYLCAREQGGSYEQYFGPGTRLTVT.

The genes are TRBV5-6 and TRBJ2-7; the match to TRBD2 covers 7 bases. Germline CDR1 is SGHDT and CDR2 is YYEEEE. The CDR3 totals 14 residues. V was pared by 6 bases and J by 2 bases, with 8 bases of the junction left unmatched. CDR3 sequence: CASTPGLKAYEQYF. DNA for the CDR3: TGTGCCAGCACCCCGGGACTAAAGGCCTACGAGCAGTACTTC.

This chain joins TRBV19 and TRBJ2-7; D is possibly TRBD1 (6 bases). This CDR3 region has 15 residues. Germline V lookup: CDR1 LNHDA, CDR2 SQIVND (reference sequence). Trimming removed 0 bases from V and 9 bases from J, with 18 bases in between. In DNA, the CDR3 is TGTGCCAGTAGTATAGAGGTCAGGGGATCGGTTGGGCAGTACTTC. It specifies CASSIEVRGSVGQYF.